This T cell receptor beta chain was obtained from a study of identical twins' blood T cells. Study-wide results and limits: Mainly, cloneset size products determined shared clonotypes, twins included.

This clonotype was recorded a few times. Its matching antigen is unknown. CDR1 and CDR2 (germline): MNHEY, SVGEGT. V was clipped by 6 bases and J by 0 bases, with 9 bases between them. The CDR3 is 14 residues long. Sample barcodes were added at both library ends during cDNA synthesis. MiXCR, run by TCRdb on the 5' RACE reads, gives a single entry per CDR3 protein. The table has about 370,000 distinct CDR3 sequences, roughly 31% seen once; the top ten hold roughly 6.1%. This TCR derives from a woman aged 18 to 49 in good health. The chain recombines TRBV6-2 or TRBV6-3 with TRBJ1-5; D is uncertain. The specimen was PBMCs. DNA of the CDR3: TGTGCCAGCAGCTGGGTATATAGCAATCAGCCCCAGCATTTT. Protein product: CASSWVYSNQPQHF.